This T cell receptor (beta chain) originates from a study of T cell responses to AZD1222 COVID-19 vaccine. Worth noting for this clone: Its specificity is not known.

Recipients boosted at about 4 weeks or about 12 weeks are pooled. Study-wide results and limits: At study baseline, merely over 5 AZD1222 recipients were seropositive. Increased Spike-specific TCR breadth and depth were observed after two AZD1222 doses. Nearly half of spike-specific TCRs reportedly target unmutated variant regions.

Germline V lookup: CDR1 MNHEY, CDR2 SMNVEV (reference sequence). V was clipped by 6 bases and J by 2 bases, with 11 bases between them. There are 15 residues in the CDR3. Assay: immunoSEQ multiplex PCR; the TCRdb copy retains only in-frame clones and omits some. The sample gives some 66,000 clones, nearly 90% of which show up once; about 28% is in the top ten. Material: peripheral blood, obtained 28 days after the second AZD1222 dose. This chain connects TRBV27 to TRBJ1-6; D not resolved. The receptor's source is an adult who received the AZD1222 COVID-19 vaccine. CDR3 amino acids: CASSPTGPYNSPLHF. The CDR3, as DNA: TGTGCCAGCAGCCCAACTGGACCCTATAATTCACCCCTCCACTTT.